This TCR beta chain was sequenced for a study of T cells after yellow fever vaccination. This clonotype was observed many times. Conversion of TCR transcripts into cDNA relied on 5'RACE template switching, which added a universal primer site and UMIs. TCRdb redid the calling of the 5' RACE reads with MiXCR, one entry per CDR3 protein. The repertoire holds 110,000 or so distinct CDR3 sequences, with about 6.8% as singletons. Sequencing used CD4+ T cells sorted from PBMCs, obtained approximately 40 days after the first yellow fever vaccination. The sequence was obtained from a man aged 18 to 29 who received the YFV17D yellow fever vaccine.

The CDR3 DNA reads TGTGCCAGCAGCTACAGTCAGTGGGGAGGAGGCGGCTACACCTTC. This gives the protein CASSYSQWGGGGYTF. J is TRBJ1-2 and V is TRBV7-2; D not resolved. This CDR3 is built from 15 residues. V was pared by 4 bases and J by 8 bases, with 20 bases between. Germline V gives CDR1 SGHTA, CDR2 FQGNSA.